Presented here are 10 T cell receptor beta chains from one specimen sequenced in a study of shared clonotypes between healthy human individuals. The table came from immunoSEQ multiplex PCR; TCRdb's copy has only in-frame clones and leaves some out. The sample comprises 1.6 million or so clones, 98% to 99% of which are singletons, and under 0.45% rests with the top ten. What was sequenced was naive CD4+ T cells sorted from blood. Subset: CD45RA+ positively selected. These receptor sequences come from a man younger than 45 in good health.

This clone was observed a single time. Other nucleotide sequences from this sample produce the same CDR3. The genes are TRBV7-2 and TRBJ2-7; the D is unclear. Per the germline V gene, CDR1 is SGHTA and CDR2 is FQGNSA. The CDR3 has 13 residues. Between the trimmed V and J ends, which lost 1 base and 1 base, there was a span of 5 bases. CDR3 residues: CASSLGASYEQYF. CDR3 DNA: TGTGCCAGCAGCTTAGGGGCTTCCTACGAGCAGTACTTC.

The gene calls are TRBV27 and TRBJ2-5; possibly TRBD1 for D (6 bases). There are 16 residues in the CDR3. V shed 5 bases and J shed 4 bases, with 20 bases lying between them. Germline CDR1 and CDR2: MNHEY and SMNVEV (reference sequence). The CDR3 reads CASSVQNRALGETQYF. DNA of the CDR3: TGTGCCAGCAGTGTCCAAAACAGGGCCCTGGGAGAGACCCAGTACTTC.

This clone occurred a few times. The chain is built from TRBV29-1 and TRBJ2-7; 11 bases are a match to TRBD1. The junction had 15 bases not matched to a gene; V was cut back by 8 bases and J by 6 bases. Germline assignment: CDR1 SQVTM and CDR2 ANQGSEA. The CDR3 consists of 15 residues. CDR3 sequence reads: CSIATGTGGKGEQYF. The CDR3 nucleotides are TGCAGCATAGCAACCGGGACAGGGGGAAAAGGCGAGCAGTACTTC.

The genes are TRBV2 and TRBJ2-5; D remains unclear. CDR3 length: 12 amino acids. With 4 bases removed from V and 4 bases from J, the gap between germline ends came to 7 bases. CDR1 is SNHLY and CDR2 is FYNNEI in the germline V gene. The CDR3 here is CASSALVETQYF. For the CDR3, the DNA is TGTGCCAGCAGTGCCTTGGTAGAGACCCAGTACTTC.

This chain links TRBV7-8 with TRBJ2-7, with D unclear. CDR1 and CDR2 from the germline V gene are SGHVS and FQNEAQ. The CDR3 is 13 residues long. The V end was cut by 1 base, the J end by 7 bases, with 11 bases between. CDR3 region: CASSLDRVGEQYF. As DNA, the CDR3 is TGTGCCAGCAGCTTAGATAGGGTAGGGGAGCAGTACTTC. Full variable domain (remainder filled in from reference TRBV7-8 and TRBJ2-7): GAGVSQSPRYKVAKRGQDVALRCDPISGHVSLFWYQQALGQGPEFLTYFQNEAQLDKSGLPSDRFFAERPEGSVSTLKIQRTQQEDSAVYLCASSLDRVGEQYFGPGTRLTVT.

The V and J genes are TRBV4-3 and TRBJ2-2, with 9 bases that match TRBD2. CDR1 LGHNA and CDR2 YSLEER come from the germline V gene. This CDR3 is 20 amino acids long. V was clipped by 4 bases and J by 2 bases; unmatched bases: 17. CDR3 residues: CASSPTLFAGGLGNTGELFF. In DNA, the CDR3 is TGCGCCAGCAGCCCGACCCTTTTTGCGGGAGGGCTGGGTAACACCGGGGAGCTGTTTTTT.

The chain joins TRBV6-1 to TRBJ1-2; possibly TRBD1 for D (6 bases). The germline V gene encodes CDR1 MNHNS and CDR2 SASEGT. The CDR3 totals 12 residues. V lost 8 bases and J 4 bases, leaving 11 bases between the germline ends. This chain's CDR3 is CASRDNIYGYTF. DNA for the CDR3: TGTGCCAGCCGGGACAACATCTATGGCTACACCTTC.

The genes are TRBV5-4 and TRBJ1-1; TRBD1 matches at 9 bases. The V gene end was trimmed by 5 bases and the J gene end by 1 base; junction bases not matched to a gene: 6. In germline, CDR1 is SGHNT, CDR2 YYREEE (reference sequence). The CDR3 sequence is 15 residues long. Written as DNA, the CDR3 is TGTGCCAGCAGTTTGCAACAGGGGGCGAACACTGAAGCTTTCTTT. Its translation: CASSLQQGANTEAFF. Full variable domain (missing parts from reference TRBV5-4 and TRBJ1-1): ETGVTQSPTHLIKTRGQQVTLRCSSQSGHNTVSWYQQALGQGPQFIFQYYREEENGRGNFPPRFSGLQFPNYSSELNVNALELDDSALYLCASSLQQGANTEAFFGQGTRLTVV.

For the CDR3, the DNA is TGTGCCAGCAGCTTAGCTAGCGGTTACAGGGGCGAGCAGTACTTC. This gives the protein CASSLASGYRGEQYF. The V and J genes are TRBV7-9 and TRBJ2-7, with D tentatively TRBD1 (7 bases). Germline loops: CDR1 SEHNR, CDR2 FQNEAQ (reference sequence). This CDR3 contains 15 residues. V was cut by 0 bases and J by 6 bases, with 15 bases left in between.

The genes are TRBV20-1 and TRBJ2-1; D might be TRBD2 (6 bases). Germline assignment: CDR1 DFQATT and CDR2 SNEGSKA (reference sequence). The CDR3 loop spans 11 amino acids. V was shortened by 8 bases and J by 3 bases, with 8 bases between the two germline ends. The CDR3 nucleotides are TGCAGTACCGGGGGCTACAATGAGCAGTTCTTC. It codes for CSTGGYNEQFF.